These 25 T cell receptor beta chains were sequenced from one sample in a study of tumor and adjacent non-tumor tissue in lung cancer. TCRbeta libraries were built with three rounds of nested PCR, modified from ARM-PCR. TCRdb re-derived calls from the multiplex PCR reads in MiXCR, one entry per CDR3 protein. The table lists about 67,000 distinct CDR3 sequences, around 82% of them singletons, with 40% to 50% in the top ten. No cell sorting was done before RNA was extracted from the tissue. This non-tumor lung sample came from over 3 cm beyond the tumor edge. Sequenced: distant non-tumor lung tissue. Every receptor here comes from a man aged 55 to 69 with non-small cell lung cancer.

The chain is built from TRBV12-3 or TRBV12-4 and TRBJ1-5; TRBD1 agrees at 8 bases. The last part of the DNA fits TRBJ2-3 better; the J call may be wrong. This CDR3 comprises 15 residues. CDR3 nucleotides: TGTGCCAGCAGTCGACATGGACAGGGCAATCAGCCCCAGTATTTT. Encoded protein: CASSRHGQGNQPQYF.

The chain recombines TRBV29-1 with TRBJ1-1; D unresolved. Per germline, CDR1 SQVTM and CDR2 ANQGSEA. CDR3 length: 12 amino acids. In DNA, the CDR3 is TGCAACCTTGAGAGGCAGAACACTGAAGCTTTCTTT. This encodes CNLERQNTEAFF.

With regard to this clonotype: This may be a read error: a much more frequent sequence differs by one nucleotide. This chain joins TRBV7-9 and TRBJ1-2, with no clear D. The V end lost 8 bases, the J end lost 6 bases, and 13 bases lay between the germline ends. This CDR3 has 12 amino acids. The V gene's germline CDR1 is SEHNR and CDR2 FQNEAQ (reference sequence). CDR3 sequence: CASGSDAHGYTF. Here the CDR3 DNA reads TGTGCCAGCGGCTCCGACGCCCATGGCTACACCTTC.

On this clonotype itself: The CDR3 does not end in the conserved phenylalanine or tryptophan, so this is likely a read error. J is TRBJ2-7 and V is TRBV28; D remains unclear. CDR1 is MDHEN, CDR2 SYDVKM, per germline. This CDR3 contains 15 residues. The CDR3 loop is CASRNSGRPSLEQYI. The CDR3, as DNA: TGCGCCAGTAGAAACTCCGGTCGGCCTTCCTTAGAGCAGTACATC.

This clonotype was detected once. The junction departs from the called germline gene at one end, perhaps through a read error. This chain links TRBV5-4 with TRBJ1-2; D is uncertain. Germline lookup yields CDR1 SGHNT and CDR2 YYREEE (reference sequence). CDR3 length equals 14 residues. The CDR3 sequence: CAGSDRDPNYVYTF. The CDR3 DNA is TGTGCCGGCAGCGATAGGGATCCTAACTATGTCTACACCTTC.

The rearrangement joins TRBV29-1 to TRBJ2-6, with D unclear. Germline-derived CDR1 and CDR2 are SQVTM and ANQGSEA. The CDR3 length is 15 residues. CDR3 protein: CSVRISSSEANVLTF. In DNA form, the CDR3 reads TGCAGTGTGAGGATTTCTAGTTCGGAGGCCAACGTCCTGACTTTC.

Only one count was recorded for this clonotype. One junction end does not reproduce the germline sequence, and a read error may be involved. The rearrangement uses TRBV6-2 or TRBV6-3 and TRBJ2-1; 7 bases line up with TRBD1. CDR1 and CDR2 from the germline V gene are MNHEY and SVGEGT. The CDR3 is 14 amino acids. CDR3 loop: CTSSRQGSHNEQFF. The CDR3 DNA follows: TGTACCAGTAGTAGACAGGGCTCCCACAACGAGCAGTTCTTC.

This clonotype appeared once. Germline is not matched at one junction end, which may reflect a read error. The rearrangement uses TRBV11-1 and TRBJ2-5; unclear D gene. Per the germline V gene, CDR1 is SGHAT and CDR2 is FQDESV (reference sequence). CDR3 size: 14 residues. The CDR3 reads CASSKATYQEIQYF. The CDR3 DNA reads as TGTGCAAGCAGCAAAGCCACGTACCAAGAGATCCAGTACTTC.

The chain is built from TRBV6-1 and TRBJ2-1; possible D gene TRBD2, 6 bases. CDR1 and CDR2 from the germline V gene are MNHNS and SASEGT. The CDR3 consists of 16 residues. Trimming left V 11 bases short and J 2 bases short, with 22 bases between. CDR3 loop: CAAAGGTGVAYNEQFF. In DNA form, the CDR3 reads TGTGCCGCGGCTGGGGGTACGGGAGTTGCCTACAATGAGCAGTTCTTC.

As to this clonotype: Sequence at one end of the junction differs from germline and may be a read error. The rearrangement links TRBV6-1 to TRBJ2-1; D unresolved. The CDR3 is 12 amino acids. CDR1 MNHNS and CDR2 SASEGT come from the germline V gene. CDR3 residues: CACSRNYNKQFF. The CDR3 DNA is TGTGCCTGCAGTCGGAATTACAATAAGCAGTTCTTC.

This clonotype was detected once. Relative to the germline gene, one junction end is altered; a read error may explain this. The rearrangement links TRBV4-1 to TRBJ2-6; D is perhaps TRBD1 or TRBD2 (5 bases each). The CDR3 contains 14 residues. Germline-derived CDR1 and CDR2 are MGHRA and YSYEKL. DNA for the CDR3: TGCGCCAGCAACTTGAGGGCCGGGGCCAACGCCCTGACTTTC. This translates into CASNLRAGANALTF.

In this sample, this clonotype turned up once. The junction departs from the called germline gene at one end, perhaps through a read error. The CDR3 nucleotides are TGTGCCACCCGTGATCCGGGGACTAGCGGGTACTCGACAGATACGCAGTATTTT. Translating it yields CATRDPGTSGYSTDTQYF. The chain employs TRBV24-1 and TRBJ2-3, with 12 positions matching TRBD2. The germline gives CDR1 KGHDR, CDR2 SFDVKD. There are 18 residues in the CDR3.

A note on this clonotype: A read error may account for a junction end that differs from germline. The chain combines TRBV4-2 with TRBJ2-7; 9 bases agree with TRBD2. Germline CDR1 reads LGHNA; CDR2 reads YNFKEQ. The CDR3 contains 16 residues. The CDR3 DNA follows: TGTACCAGCAGGAGGAGCGAGACTAGCGGCTCCTACGAGCAGTACTTC. Translating gives CTSRRSETSGSYEQYF.

Ten or more counts support this clonotype. The chain has TRBV4-1 and TRBJ2-5; a weak D match, TRBD1 (6 bases). Per the germline V gene, CDR1 is MGHRA and CDR2 is YSYEKL. The CDR3 is made up of 16 amino acids. The V gene lost 3 bases and the J gene lost 2 bases, with 16 bases spanning the gap. CDR3 sequence: CASSQMGFRGQETQYF. CDR3 nucleotide sequence: TGCGCCAGCAGCCAGATGGGCTTCAGGGGACAAGAGACCCAGTACTTC.

The chain is built from TRBV11-1 and TRBJ2-7; the D is unclear. This CDR3 comprises 15 residues. V gave up 8 bases and J gave up 3 bases, with 20 bases separating them. Germline loops: CDR1 SGHAT, CDR2 FQDESV (reference sequence). The CDR3 DNA reads TGTGCCAGCGGCCCAGCCCCGTTATGGGACTACGAGCAGTACTTC. It translates to CASGPAPLWDYEQYF. The full variable domain, with the rest looked up from reference TRBV11-1 and TRBJ2-7, is EAEVAQSPRYKITEKSQAVAFWCDPISGHATLYWYRQILGQGPELLVQFQDESVVDDSQLPKDRFSAERLKGVDSTLKIQPAELGDSAMYLCASGPAPLWDYEQYFGPGTRLTVT.

In the case of this clonotype: The germline gene is not matched at one end of the junction; a read error may be the cause. The rearrangement links TRBV28 to TRBJ2-1; tentatively, D is TRBD2 (6 bases). From germline, CDR1 is MDHEN and CDR2 SYDVKM. The CDR3 totals 14 residues. The CDR3 here is CASSLSGAYKEQFF. CDR3 coding DNA: TGTGCAAGCAGTCTTAGCGGTGCCTACAAAGAGCAGTTCTTC.

As for this clonotype: A much larger clone lies one base from this, so it may be a read error. The chain joins TRBV9 to TRBJ1-4; no clear D gene. CDR3 length: 15 residues. Germline values: CDR1 SGDLS, CDR2 YYNGEE. CDR3 sequence (DNA): TGTGCCAGCAGACCGTCCAGGCGATTTTATGAAAAACTGCTTTTT. It specifies CASRPSRRFYEKLLF. Complete variable domain (other parts from reference TRBV9 and TRBJ1-4): DSGVTQTPKHLITATGQRVTLRCSPRSGDLSVYWYQQSLDQGLQFLIQYYNGEERAKGNILERFSAQQFPDLHSELNLSSLELGDSALYFCASRPSRRFYEKLLFGSGTQLSVL.

J is TRBJ1-1 and V is TRBV20-1; D remains unclear. CDR3 length: 15 amino acids. Germline lookup yields CDR1 DFQATT and CDR2 SNEGSKA (reference sequence). Trimming pared 0 bases from V and 0 bases from J, leaving 11 bases between. CDR3 sequence: CSARDHDQLNTEAFF. CDR3 nucleotide sequence: TGCAGTGCTAGAGATCATGATCAGCTGAACACTGAAGCTTTCTTT.

With regard to this clonotype: One end of the junction fails to match germline, which may point to a read error. J is TRBJ2-3 and V is TRBV11-3; D is possibly TRBD2 (6 bases). Germline CDR1 SGHNT, CDR2 YENEEA. The CDR3 totals 14 residues. CDR3 nucleotide sequence: TGTGCAAGCAGCTTAGATCCGGGGGTAGATACGCAGTATTTT. Protein product: CASSLDPGVDTQYF. The complete variable domain, with remaining parts taken from reference TRBV11-3 and TRBJ2-3, reads EAGVVQSPRYKIIEKKQPVAFWCNPISGHNTLYWYLQNLGQGPELLIRYENEEAVDDSQLPKDRFSAERLKGVDSTLKIQPAELGDSAVYLCASSLDPGVDTQYFGPGTRLTVL.

Only a few counts were recorded for this clonotype. A much larger clone lies a single base off, so this may be a read error. J is TRBJ2-1 and V is TRBV5-1; TRBD2 might be the D (6 bases). The CDR3 is made up of 15 amino acids. CDR1 SGHRS and CDR2 YFSETQ come from the germline V gene. CDR3 sequence (DNA): TGCGCCAGCAGCTTGGAGGGGACTTCATACAGTGAGCAGTTCTTC. Translation gives CASSLEGTSYSEQFF.

The chain links TRBV29-1 to TRBJ2-7; tentatively, D is TRBD2 (5 bases). CDR3 length equals 12 residues. Germline CDR1 is SQVTM and CDR2 is ANQGSEA. Written as DNA, the CDR3 is TGCGGTGTTGGAGGAACTGACTACGAGCAGTACTTC. Encoded protein: CGVGGTDYEQYF.

A note on this clonotype: This likely comes from a read error, as the CDR3 has no conserved phenylalanine or tryptophan at its end. This chain connects TRBV29-1 to TRBJ2-7; 8 bases line up with TRBD1. Germline V gives CDR1 SQVTM, CDR2 ANQGSEA. Germline trimming cut 4 bases from V and 3 bases from J; bases unmatched to any gene: 8. CDR3 length: 14 residues. This CDR3 is CSVVSVTGVYEQYL. CDR3 nucleotide sequence: TGCAGCGTTGTTTCCGTGACAGGGGTCTACGAGCAGTACCTC.

This chain joins TRBV12-3 or TRBV12-4 and TRBJ2-1; D is perhaps TRBD2 (6 bases). V lost 6 bases and J lost 7, with 22 bases in between. The CDR3 has 16 residues. The CDR3 protein is CASSRALVEGSNEQFF. For the CDR3, the DNA is TGTGCCAGCAGCCGCGCCCTTGTGGAGGGTAGTAATGAGCAGTTCTTC.

Notes on this clonotype: At one end, the junction sequence differs from germline, possibly due to a read error. V and J are TRBV20-1 and TRBJ2-1; D tentatively reads TRBD1 or TRBD2 (5 bases each). CDR1 DFQATT and CDR2 SNEGSKA come from the germline V gene (reference sequence). This CDR3 has 12 amino acids. In DNA form, the CDR3 reads TGCAGTGTTAGGGGACCGAGCAATGAGGAGTTCTTC. Its protein product is CSVRGPSNEEFF.

With respect to this clonotype: At one end the junction does not follow the germline gene, possibly because of a read error. The chain uses TRBV6-5 and TRBJ2-7; TRBD2 agrees at 7 bases. CDR1 and CDR2 (germline): MNHEY, SVGAGI. The CDR3 covers 15 residues. This chain's CDR3 is CASSNSRRETAEQYF. DNA of the CDR3: TGTGCTAGCAGTAACTCGAGGCGGGAGACGGCCGAACAGTACTTC.